This T cell receptor (beta chain) originates from a study of T cell changes during pregnancy in multiple sclerosis. TCRdb's table, derived via immunoSEQ multiplex PCR, lists solely in-frame clones and lacks some. Of around 50,000 clones detected, around 94% appear once; the ten largest clones hold around 0.5%. This clone came up once. Trimming stripped 6 bases from V and 5 bases from J, with 14 bases between. This CDR3 has 14 residues. CDR1 and CDR2 from the germline V gene are SGHTA and FQGTGA. The genes are TRBV7-3 and TRBJ2-1; D might be TRBD2 (5 bases). This TCR was sampled from a female donor with multiple sclerosis, enrolled in a pregnancy study. The material was CD4+ T cells from peripheral blood mononuclear cells, obtained in the first trimester of pregnancy. CDR3 sequence (DNA): TGTGCCAGCAGGGGCAGGACTCTAAACAATGAGCAGTTCTTC. Translation: CASRGRTLNNEQFF.